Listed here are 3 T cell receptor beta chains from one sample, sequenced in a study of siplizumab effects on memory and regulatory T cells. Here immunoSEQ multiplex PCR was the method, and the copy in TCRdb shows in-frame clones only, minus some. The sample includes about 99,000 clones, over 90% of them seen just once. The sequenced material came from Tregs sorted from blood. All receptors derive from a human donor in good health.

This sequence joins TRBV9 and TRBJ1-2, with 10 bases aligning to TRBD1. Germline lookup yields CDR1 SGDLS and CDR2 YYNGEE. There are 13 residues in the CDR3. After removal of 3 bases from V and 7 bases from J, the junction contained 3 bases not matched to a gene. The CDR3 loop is CASSGDRGGGYTF. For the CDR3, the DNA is TGTGCCAGCAGCGGGGACAGGGGTGGTGGCTACACCTTC.

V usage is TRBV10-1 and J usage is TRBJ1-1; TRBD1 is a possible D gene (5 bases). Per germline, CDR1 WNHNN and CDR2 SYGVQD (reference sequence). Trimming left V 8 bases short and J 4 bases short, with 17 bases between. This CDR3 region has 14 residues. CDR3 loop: CASSPGHRTTEAFF. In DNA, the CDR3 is TGCGCCAGCTCTCCAGGACACCGCACCACTGAAGCTTTCTTT.

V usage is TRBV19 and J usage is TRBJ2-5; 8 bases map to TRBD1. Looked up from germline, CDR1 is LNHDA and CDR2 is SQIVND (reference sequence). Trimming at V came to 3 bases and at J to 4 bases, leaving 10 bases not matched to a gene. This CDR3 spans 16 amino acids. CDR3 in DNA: TGTGCCAGTAGTATGGTCAAGGGCAGGGGGCCAGAGACCCAGTACTTC. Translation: CASSMVKGRGPETQYF. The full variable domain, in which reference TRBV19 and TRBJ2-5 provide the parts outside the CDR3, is DGGITQSPKYLFRKEGQNVTLSCEQNLNHDAMYWYRQDPGQGLRLIYYSQIVNDFQKGDIAEGYSVSREKKESFPLTVTSAQKNPTAFYLCASSMVKGRGPETQYFGPGTRLLVL.